This T cell receptor beta chain is from a study of blood T cell repertoires in COVID-19. Study summary: T cells, B-cell-depleted T cells, or PBMCs supplied cDNA or gDNA.

CDR3 length: 16 residues. V was clipped by 3 bases and J by 4 bases; unmatched bases: 0. The germline CDR1 and CDR2 sequences are MRHNA and SNTAGT. The assay was immunoSEQ multiplex PCR, and TCRdb's table has in-frame clones only and misses some. The sample lists 77,000 or so clones; approximately 74% were seen once. The chain employs TRBV6-4 and TRBJ2-1; 16 bases are shared with TRBD2. The specimen sequenced was peripheral blood. The receptor was derived from a human donor with acute or convalescent COVID-19. The donor label of this sample is uncertain. The chain's CDR3 is CASSEGLAGGYNEQFF. The CDR3 bases are TGTGCCAGCAGTGAGGGACTAGCGGGGGGGTACAATGAGCAGTTCTTC.